The rows below give T cell receptor beta chains drawn from one sample of a study of cytomegalovirus exposure and HLA in healthy donors. Produced via immunoSEQ multiplex PCR; TCRdb's table is partial and in-frame only. Here the sample spans approximately 160,000 clones, around three quarters being singletons. Sequenced material: PBMCs. Source of these receptors: a man in his forties in good health and CMV-seronegative. The CDR3 runs from the conserved cysteine through the conserved F or W.

j_call | v_call | cdr3_aa
TRBJ1-1 | TRBV19 | CASSIPQGLVNTEAFF
TRBJ2-7 | TRBV7-3 | CASSLSPAMASYEQYF
TRBJ2-1 | TRBV7-2 | CASVWTSGSYNEQFF
TRBJ2-5 | TRBV29-1 | CSVVQPQETQYF
TRBJ2-3 | TRBV7-3 | CASSSSWGEPYQDTQYF
TRBJ2-1 | TRBV2 | CASTGTGLYNEQFF
TRBJ1-2 | TRBV25-1 | CASSSDRAGNGYTF
TRBJ1-6 | TRBV6-5 | CASREGGAYNSPLHF
TRBJ2-3 | TRBV5-1 | CASSLNSNTDTQYF
TRBJ2-1 | TRBV14 | CASSRLAGGNEQFF
TRBJ2-3 | TRBV7-2 | CASSLAQVRPRTDTQYF
TRBJ2-1 | TRBV27 | CASSLSTGGLGEQFF
TRBJ2-7 | TRBV19 | CASRDFSKPYEQYF
TRBJ1-2 | TRBV29-1 | CSVVTAYGYTF
TRBJ1-2 | TRBV12-5 | CASGLNEESGYTF
TRBJ2-1 | TRBV7-6 | CASSLVGRSNEQFF
TRBJ1-5 | TRBV18 | CASSSLQGIDQPQHF
TRBJ2-5 | TRBV18 | CASSPSGRAETQYF
TRBJ1-5 | TRBV6-5 | CASSGTANQPQHF
TRBJ1-5 | TRBV15 | CATSRDRNQPQHF
TRBJ2-7 | TRBV27 | CASGALVTYEQYF
TRBJ1-2 | TRBV6-1 | CASSVDSAGYGYTF
TRBJ1-1 | TRBV28 | CASSSSIHEAFF
TRBJ2-7 | TRBV10-1 | CASITRQEPYEQYF
TRBJ2-1 | TRBV4-1 | CASSLGLATNEQFF
TRBJ1-1 | TRBV15 | CATSRQGQNTEAFF
TRBJ1-5 | TRBV27 | CASSPGTAGNQPQHF
TRBJ1-4 | TRBV5-4 | CASMGDRGREGEEKLFF
TRBJ2-1 | TRBV2 | CASSEHEGQGYNEQFF
TRBJ2-7 | TRBV6-6 | CASSYSRGEQYF
TRBJ1-1 | TRBV5-1 | CASSGTGRVGTEAFF
TRBJ2-2 | TRBV4-2 | CASSQETGGNTGELFF
TRBJ2-7 | TRBV7-8 | CASSSRTSADYEQYF
TRBJ2-6 | TRBV29-1 | CSVVGTSTGANVLTF
TRBJ2-3 | TRBV7-9 | CASSQEPGLTTQYF
TRBJ2-1 | TRBV7-2 | CASSKAAYNEQFF
TRBJ1-4 | TRBV2 | CASSTEVNEKLFF
TRBJ1-5 | TRBV5-5 | CASSLGRGGQSNQPQHF
TRBJ1-4 | TRBV19 | CASTGFAQGGELFF
TRBJ2-7 | TRBV6-5 | CASSVSGTSGSEQYF
TRBJ2-2 | TRBV5-1 | CASRPSRTSGARVDTGELFF
TRBJ2-6 | TRBV5-1 | CASSLGWGVSGANVLTF
TRBJ1-3 | TRBV18 | CASSPNIGGSGNTIYF
TRBJ2-3 | TRBV7-3 | CASSVGTSGYTQYF
TRBJ2-1 | TRBV6-5 | CASSYSLSENNEQFF
TRBJ1-2 | TRBV9 | CASSRDYGYTF
TRBJ2-2 | TRBV5-6 | CASSPAGAGDNTGELFF
TRBJ1-1 | TRBV7-9 | CASSRQGASGTEAFF
TRBJ2-5 | TRBV4-1 | CASSRGTGFQETQYF
TRBJ2-1 | TRBV9 | CASSVGGGFDEQFF
NA | TRBV6-1 | CAGAPNSYEQYF
TRBJ1-1 | TRBV29-1 | CSGQGMNTEAFF
TRBJ1-1 | TRBV5-6 | CASSLGTGGAEAFF
TRBJ1-3 | TRBV10-3 | CAISESMGRSISGNTIYF
TRBJ2-1 | TRBV30 | CAWTRHSGGVNNEQFF
TRBJ1-1 | TRBV2 | CASSGGRTGRTEAFF
TRBJ2-1 | TRBV7-6 | CASSLVASGTYNEQFF
TRBJ1-4 | TRBV6-6 | CASSPPPGEKLFF
TRBJ1-1 | TRBV11-2 | CASSLENGAFF